The T cell receptor (beta chain) under discussion was sequenced for a study of post-analysis software for immune sequencing data (dated by TCRdb to 2014 to 2015). Notes on the research overall: Recorded disease courses included relapsing-remitting, secondary progressive and progressive-relapsing multiple sclerosis, with some patients lacking subtype annotation. The patient repertoires were compared against around 11 previously published healthy control repertoires obtained from donors aged about 6 to 28 years. A subset of samples was prepared in parallel using single-end sample barcoding, then pooled and co-amplified after Illumina adapter ligation. Results and caveats for the whole study, not just this receptor: Direct clustering with F measure revealed strong co-clustering of samples prepared in the same batch, which led to a batch-effect correction. The multiple sclerosis patient group was slightly younger than the control group. Multiple sclerosis patients had significantly lower normalized Chao1 diversity than controls, a result that suggests substantial peripheral T-cell clonal expansion.

Library preparation used PCR. The run used an Illumina HiSeq 2500. Unique molecular identifiers were incorporated into TCR beta cDNA libraries to reduce PCR and sequencing biases. About 500,000 cDNA molecules were obtained per 1 to 10 million input T cells, so each molecule approximated one T cell. The patient libraries were prepared and sequenced with the same protocol used for the earlier healthy control dataset. Within a given batch, samples were prepared together, multiplexed and sequenced on the same HiSeq lane. The original pipeline was this. Raw barcoded reads were processed with MIGEC, discarding single-read molecular identifier groups before consensus assembly and CDR3 extraction. VDJtools was used for post-analysis of the clonotype tables, and diversity was normalized by down-sampling every dataset to the size of the smallest sample. Repertoire overlap clustering matched CDR3 amino acid but not nucleotide sequences to correct batch-related cross-sample contamination. TCRdb handled the public reads itself, with Q25 trimming in fastp and clone calling in MiXCR, and kept productive beta chains. Under each unique CDR3 protein, matching rows form one entry showing the most common genes and DNA. V and J calls and clone size were set by TCRdb, not the authors. Within this sample are roughly 400,000 distinct CDR3 sequences, with 39% of them counted one time only. The biggest ten clones account for 6.5% to 8% of the sample.

With regard to this clonotype: It has no known antigen specificity. Within one base of it there is no much larger clone, and no base qualities were kept.

To demonstrate the VDJtools post-analysis software, TCR beta repertoires were profiled from the peripheral blood of more than 10 young patients with multiple sclerosis. The patients with multiple sclerosis were children and adolescents between about 6 and 17 years of age. The sequenced material came from blood. The receptor comes from a girl aged 2 to 9 with multiple sclerosis.

The CDR3 sequence is CASSYSGGSRISTEAFF. The nucleotides read TGTGCCAGCAGTTACTCTGGAGGGAGTCGGATCTCCACTGAAGCTTTCTTT. The sequence links TRBV6-6 to TRBJ1-1, with the D gene uncertain. Taken from cysteine to phenylalanine, the CDR3 has 17 residues. CDR3 DNA is the only sequence kept; it has 51 bases, read in frame from the first base. Looking up the germline V gene (reference sequence) yields CDR1 MNHNY and CDR2 SVGAGI. At the junction V is shortened by 0 bases and J by 4 bases, with 18 bases in between.